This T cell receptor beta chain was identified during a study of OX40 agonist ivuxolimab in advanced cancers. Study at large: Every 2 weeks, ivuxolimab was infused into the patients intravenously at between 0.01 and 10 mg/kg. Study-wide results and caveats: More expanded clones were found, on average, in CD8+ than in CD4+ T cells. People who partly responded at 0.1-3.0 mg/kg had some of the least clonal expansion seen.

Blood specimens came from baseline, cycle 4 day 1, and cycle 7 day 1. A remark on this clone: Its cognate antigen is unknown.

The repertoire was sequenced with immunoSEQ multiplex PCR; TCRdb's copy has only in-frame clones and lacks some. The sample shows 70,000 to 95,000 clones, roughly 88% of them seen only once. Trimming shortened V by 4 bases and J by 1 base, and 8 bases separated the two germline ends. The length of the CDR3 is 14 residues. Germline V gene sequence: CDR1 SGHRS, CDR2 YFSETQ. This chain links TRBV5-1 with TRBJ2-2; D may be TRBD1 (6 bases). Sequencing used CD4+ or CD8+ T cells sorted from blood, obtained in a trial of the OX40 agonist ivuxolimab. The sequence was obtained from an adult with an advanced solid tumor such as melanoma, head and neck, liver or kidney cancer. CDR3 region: CASSPGQNTGELFF. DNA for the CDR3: TGCGCCAGCAGCCCGGGACAGAACACCGGGGAGCTGTTTTTT.